These T cell receptor beta chains were read from a single sample in a study of blood T cell repertoires in COVID-19. Profiled with immunoSEQ multiplex PCR; TCRdb holds only in-frame clones, not every one. The table has about 380,000 clones, less than 85% seen once; the top ten hold roughly 3.6%. Sequenced material: peripheral blood. The receptor set was obtained from a woman aged 18-29 years with acute or convalescent COVID-19. CDR3s include the opening cysteine and the closing phenylalanine or tryptophan. The D gene is left open where the match is weak. Rows give clone size only sometimes, using once, few, many, or a class for an expanded clone.

NA	TRBV5-5	NA	TRBJ1-2	CASSLANPPEGYTF	TGTGCCAGCAGCTTGGCCAACCCCCCAGAAGGCTACACCTTC
NA	TRBV30	NA	TRBJ1-1	CAWRSGRMNTEAFF	TGTGCCTGGAGGTCGGGTAGGATGAACACTGAAGCTTTCTTT
NA	TRBV10-1	NA	TRBJ1-1	CASSLRVDTEAFF	TGCGCCAGCAGCTTGAGGGTGGACACTGAAGCTTTCTTT
TRBD1	TRBV7-8	few	TRBJ1-3	CASSQTGTAGSGNTIYF	TGTGCCAGCAGCCAGACAGGGACGGCGGGCTCTGGAAACACCATATATTTT
NA	TRBV3-1/TRBV3-2	NA	TRBJ2-3	CASSQESLGTDTQYF	TGTGCCAGCAGCCAAGAGTCGCTAGGAACAGATACGCAGTATTTT
NA	TRBV5-4	NA	TRBJ2-5	CASSLATNPQGETQYF	TGTGCCAGCAGCCTGGCTACCAACCCCCAGGGAGAGACCCAGTACTTC
NA	TRBV14	NA	TRBJ1-4	CASSHRGFDEKLFF	TGTGCCAGCAGCCATCGGGGTTTCGATGAAAAACTGTTTTTT
TRBD1	TRBV7-6	NA	TRBJ1-4	CASSLVGTGNEKLFF	TGTGCCAGCAGCTTAGTAGGGACAGGGAACGAAAAACTGTTTTTT
NA	TRBV15	NA	TRBJ1-5	CATSAQVPNQPQHF	TGTGCCACCAGCGCGCAGGTACCCAATCAGCCCCAGCATTTT
NA	TRBV7-9	few	TRBJ1-1	CASSLPLFMNTEAFF	TGTGCCAGCAGCTTACCGCTATTCATGAACACTGAAGCTTTCTTT
NA	TRBV18	once	TRBJ1-4	CASSPPGDEKLFF	TGTGCCAGCTCCCCCCCAGGGGACGAAAAACTGTTTTTT
TRBD2	TRBV4-1	NA	TRBJ2-7	CASSQVGGSYEQYF	TGCGCCAGCAGCCAAGTGGGAGGGTCCTACGAGCAGTACTTC
NA	TRBV29-1	NA	TRBJ2-2	CSQISNTGELFF	TGCAGCCAGATCTCGAACACCGGGGAGCTGTTTTTT
TRBD1	TRBV6-5	NA	TRBJ2-7	CASSSGTGGFYEQYF	TGTGCCAGCAGTTCCGGGACAGGGGGCTTCTACGAGCAGTACTTC
NA	TRBV27	NA	TRBJ1-1	CASSLSGRGWYTEAFF	TGTGCCAGCAGTTTATCGGGGAGGGGGTGGTATACTGAAGCTTTCTTT
NA	TRBV24-1	NA	TRBJ1-2	CATSDPWTEGNYGYTF	TGTGCCACCAGTGATCCCTGGACAGAAGGAAACTATGGCTACACCTTC
TRBD1	TRBV27	NA	TRBJ1-2	CASSSNDRVSSYGYTF	TGTGCCAGCAGTTCTAACGACAGGGTTTCGAGCTATGGCTACACCTTC
NA	TRBV5-6	NA	TRBJ2-2	CASSPDSNTGELFF	TGTGCCAGCAGCCCGGACTCAAACACCGGGGAGCTGTTTTTT
NA	TRBV13	NA	TRBJ1-1	CASSLERNTEAFF	TGTGCCAGCAGCTTAGAGAGAAACACTGAAGCTTTCTTT
NA	TRBV15	NA	TRBJ1-1	CATSAGEGAEAFF	TGTGCCACCAGCGCCGGCGAGGGGGCTGAAGCTTTCTTT
NA	TRBV10-3	NA	TRBJ1-1	CAISALGEGSEAFF	TGTGCCATCAGTGCCCTGGGGGAGGGGAGTGAAGCTTTCTTT
NA	TRBV2	NA	TRBJ1-4	CASRGPGRQNEKLFF	TGTGCCAGCAGGGGGCCCGGGCGGCAGAATGAAAAACTGTTTTTT
NA	TRBV15	NA	TRBJ1-1	CATSRDWVQANTEAFF	TGTGCCACCAGCAGAGATTGGGTACAGGCGAACACTGAAGCTTTCTTT
NA	TRBV4-1	few	TRBJ1-3	CASSPTGLSGNTIYF	TGCGCCAGCAGCCCCACAGGGCTCTCTGGAAACACCATATATTTT
TRBD2	TRBV30	NA	TRBJ2-1	CAWSVPSGGADEQFF	TGTGCCTGGAGTGTACCTAGCGGGGGGGCCGATGAGCAGTTCTTC
NA	TRBV30	NA	TRBJ2-1	CAWDQGIFNEQFF	TGTGCCTGGGACCAGGGTATTTTCAATGAGCAGTTCTTC
NA	TRBV29-1	NA	TRBJ1-1	CSVEDPRGPEAFF	TGCAGCGTTGAAGATCCCAGGGGTCCTGAAGCTTTCTTT
TRBD2	TRBV7-2	NA	TRBJ2-7	CASSLGADTSAYEQYF	TGTGCCAGCAGCTTAGGTGCAGACACTAGCGCGTACGAGCAGTACTTC
NA	TRBV27	NA	TRBJ1-2	CASRVGANYGYTF	TGTGCCAGCAGAGTGGGAGCTAACTATGGCTACACCTTC
NA	TRBV5-1	NA	TRBJ2-6	CASFPGSGANVLTF	TGCGCCAGCTTTCCGGGGAGTGGGGCCAACGTCCTGACTTTC
NA	TRBV7-3	NA	TRBJ1-1	CASSLRGPGTEAFF	TGTGCCAGCAGCTTAAGGGGGCCGGGCACTGAAGCTTTCTTT
NA	TRBV12-3/TRBV12-4	NA	TRBJ2-5	CASYSEGETQYF	TGTGCCAGCTATTCCGAGGGAGAGACCCAGTACTTC
TRBD1	TRBV11-1	once	TRBJ1-2	CASSISLGTGVSDYTF	TGTGCCAGCAGCATTTCCCTAGGGACAGGGGTTTCGGACTACACCTTC
TRBD1	TRBV6-1	NA	TRBJ2-5	CASSEDRVQETQYF	TGTGCCAGCAGTGAGGACAGGGTTCAAGAGACCCAGTACTTC
NA	TRBV19	NA	TRBJ2-7	CATISGYEQYF	TGTGCCACTATTTCGGGCTACGAGCAGTACTTC
NA	TRBV6-5	NA	TRBJ2-2	CASSSTATGELFF	TGTGCCAGCAGTTCCACAGCTACCGGGGAGCTGTTTTTT
NA	TRBV6-1	once	TRBJ2-7	CASSEALLVEEQYF	TGTGCCAGCAGTGAAGCGCTTCTAGTGGAAGAGCAGTACTTC
NA	TRBV5-1	NA	TRBJ2-1	CASSLVPPTRGDEQFF	TGCGCCAGCAGCTTGGTTCCTCCGACTAGGGGAGATGAGCAGTTCTTC
NA	TRBV20-1	NA	TRBJ2-3	CSALEDTQYF	TGCAGTGCATTAGAGGATACGCAGTATTTT
TRBD1	TRBV30	NA	TRBJ2-5	CAWGRDRGFRHQETQYF	TGTGCCTGGGGCCGGGACAGGGGGTTCAGGCATCAGGAGACCCAGTACTTC
TRBD1	TRBV9	NA	TRBJ1-3	CASSVTTGGAGNTIYF	TGTGCCAGCAGCGTTACGACAGGGGGCGCGGGAAACACCATATATTTT
NA	TRBV29-1	NA	TRBJ1-2	CSVDWGVSYGYTF	TGCAGCGTGGATTGGGGGGTTTCCTATGGCTACACCTTC
NA	TRBV5-1	NA	TRBJ1-2	CASSPNPGRAGYTF	TGCGCCAGCAGCCCAAATCCGGGCAGGGCCGGCTACACCTTC